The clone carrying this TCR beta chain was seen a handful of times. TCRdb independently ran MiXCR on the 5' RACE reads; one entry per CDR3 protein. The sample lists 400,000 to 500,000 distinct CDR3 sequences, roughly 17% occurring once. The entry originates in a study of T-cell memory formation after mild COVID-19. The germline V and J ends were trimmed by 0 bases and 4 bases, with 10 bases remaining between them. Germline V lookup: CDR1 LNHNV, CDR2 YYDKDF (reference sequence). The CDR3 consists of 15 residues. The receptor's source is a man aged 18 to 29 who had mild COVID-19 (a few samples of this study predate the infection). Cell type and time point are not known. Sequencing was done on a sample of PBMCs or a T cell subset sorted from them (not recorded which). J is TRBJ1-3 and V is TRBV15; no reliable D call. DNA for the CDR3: TGTGCCACCAGCAGAGATAGGTCTTTGGGAAACACCATATATTTT. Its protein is CATSRDRSLGNTIYF.